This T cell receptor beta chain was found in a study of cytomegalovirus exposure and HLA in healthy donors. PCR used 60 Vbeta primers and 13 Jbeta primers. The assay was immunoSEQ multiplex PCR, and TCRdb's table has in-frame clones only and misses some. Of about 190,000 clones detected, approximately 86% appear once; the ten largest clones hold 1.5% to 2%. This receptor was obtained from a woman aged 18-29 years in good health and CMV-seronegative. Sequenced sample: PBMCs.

The CDR3, as DNA: TGTGCCAGCAGTCGGACAGGGTCTAACTATGGCTACACCTTC. The encoded protein is CASSRTGSNYGYTF. The chain links TRBV6-5 to TRBJ1-2; 8 bases are a match to TRBD1. Germline V lookup: CDR1 MNHEY, CDR2 SVGAGI. The junction had 2 bases not matched to a gene; V was cut back by 5 bases and J by 0 bases. The CDR3 is 14 amino acids.